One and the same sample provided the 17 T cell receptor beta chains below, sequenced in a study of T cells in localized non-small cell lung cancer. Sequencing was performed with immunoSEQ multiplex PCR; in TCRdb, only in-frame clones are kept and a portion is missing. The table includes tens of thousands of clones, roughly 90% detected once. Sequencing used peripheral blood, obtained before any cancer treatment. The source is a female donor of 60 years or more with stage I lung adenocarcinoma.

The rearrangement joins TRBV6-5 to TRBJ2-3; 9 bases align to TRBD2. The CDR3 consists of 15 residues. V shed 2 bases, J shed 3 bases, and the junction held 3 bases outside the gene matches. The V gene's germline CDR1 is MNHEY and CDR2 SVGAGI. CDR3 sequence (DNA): TGTGCCAGCAGTTACCAAAGCGGGAGGACAGATACGCAGTATTTT. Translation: CASSYQSGRTDTQYF.

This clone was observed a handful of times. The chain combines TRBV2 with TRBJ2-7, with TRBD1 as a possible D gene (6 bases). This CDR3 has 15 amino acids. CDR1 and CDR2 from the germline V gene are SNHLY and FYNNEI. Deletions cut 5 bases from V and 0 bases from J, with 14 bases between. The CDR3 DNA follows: TGTGCCAGCAGTTTCCGGACGGACAGCTCCTACGAGCAGTACTTC. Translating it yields CASSFRTDSSYEQYF.

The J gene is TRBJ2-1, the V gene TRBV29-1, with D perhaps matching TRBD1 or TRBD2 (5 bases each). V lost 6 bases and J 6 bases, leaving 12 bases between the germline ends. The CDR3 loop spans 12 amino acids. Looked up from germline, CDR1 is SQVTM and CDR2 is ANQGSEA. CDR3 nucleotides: TGCAGCGTACGGGACGCCTTCAATGAGCAGTTCTTC. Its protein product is CSVRDAFNEQFF.

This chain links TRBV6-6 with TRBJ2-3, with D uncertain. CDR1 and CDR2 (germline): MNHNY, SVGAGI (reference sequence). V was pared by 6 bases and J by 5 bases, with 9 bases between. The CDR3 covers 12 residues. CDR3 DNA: TGTGCCAGCAGCCCGACTGTAGATACGCAGTATTTT. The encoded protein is CASSPTVDTQYF.

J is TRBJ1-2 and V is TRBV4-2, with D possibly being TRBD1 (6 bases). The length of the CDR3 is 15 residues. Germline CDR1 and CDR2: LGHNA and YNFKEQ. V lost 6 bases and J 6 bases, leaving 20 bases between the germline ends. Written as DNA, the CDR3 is TGTGCCAGCAGATACATAGGGGGGGGGTTTGATGGCTACACCTTC. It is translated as CASRYIGGGFDGYTF.

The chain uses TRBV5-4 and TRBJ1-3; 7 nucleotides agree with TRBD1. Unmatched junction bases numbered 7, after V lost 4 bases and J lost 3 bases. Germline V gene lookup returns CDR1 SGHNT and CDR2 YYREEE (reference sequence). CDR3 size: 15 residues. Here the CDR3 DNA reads TGTGCCAGCAGCCCCGCCAGGGGGTTTGGAAACACCATATATTTT. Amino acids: CASSPARGFGNTIYF.

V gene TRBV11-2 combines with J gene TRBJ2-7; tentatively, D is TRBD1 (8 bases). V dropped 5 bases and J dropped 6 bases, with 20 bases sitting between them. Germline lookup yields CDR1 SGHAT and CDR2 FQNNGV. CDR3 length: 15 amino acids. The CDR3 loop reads CASSQRDRLFSEQYF. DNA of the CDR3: TGTGCCAGCAGCCAGCGGGACAGGCTCTTCTCCGAGCAGTACTTC.

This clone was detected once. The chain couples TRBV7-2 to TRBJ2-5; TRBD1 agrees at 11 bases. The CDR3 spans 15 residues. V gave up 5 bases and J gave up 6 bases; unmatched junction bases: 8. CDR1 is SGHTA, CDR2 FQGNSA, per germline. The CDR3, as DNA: TGTGCCAGCAGCGTCGGACAGGGGGCAGGGAAGACCCAGTACTTC. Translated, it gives CASSVGQGAGKTQYF.

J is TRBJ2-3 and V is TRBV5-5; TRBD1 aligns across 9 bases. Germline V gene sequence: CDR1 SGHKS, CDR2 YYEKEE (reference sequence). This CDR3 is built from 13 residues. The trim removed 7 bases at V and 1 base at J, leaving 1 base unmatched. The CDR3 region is CASHRGRTDTQYF. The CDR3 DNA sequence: TGTGCCAGCCACAGGGGGCGCACAGATACGCAGTATTTT.

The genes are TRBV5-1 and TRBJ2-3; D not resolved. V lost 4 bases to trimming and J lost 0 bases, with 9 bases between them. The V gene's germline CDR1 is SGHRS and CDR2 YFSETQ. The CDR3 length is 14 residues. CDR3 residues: CASSMAASTDTQYF. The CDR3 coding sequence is TGCGCCAGCAGCATGGCCGCTAGCACAGATACGCAGTATTTT.

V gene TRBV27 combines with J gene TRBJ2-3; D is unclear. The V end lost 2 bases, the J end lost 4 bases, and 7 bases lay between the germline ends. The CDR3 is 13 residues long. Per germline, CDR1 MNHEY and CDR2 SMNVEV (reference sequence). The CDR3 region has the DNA TGTGCCAGCAGTTTAGGGTGGGCAGATACGCAGTATTTT. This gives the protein CASSLGWADTQYF.

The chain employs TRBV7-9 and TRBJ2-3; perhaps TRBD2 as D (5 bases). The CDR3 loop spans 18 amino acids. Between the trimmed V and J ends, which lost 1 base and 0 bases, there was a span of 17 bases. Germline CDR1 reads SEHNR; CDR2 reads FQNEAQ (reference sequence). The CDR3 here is CASSLGSGNVKSTDTQYF. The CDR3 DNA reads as TGTGCCAGCAGCTTAGGGTCGGGGAATGTTAAAAGCACAGATACGCAGTATTTT.

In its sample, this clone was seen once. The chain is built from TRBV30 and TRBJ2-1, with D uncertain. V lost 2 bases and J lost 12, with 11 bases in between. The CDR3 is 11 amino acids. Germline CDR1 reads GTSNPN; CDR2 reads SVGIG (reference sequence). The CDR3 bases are TGTGCCTGGAGTAATCGGAGATCGCAGTTCTTC. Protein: CAWSNRRSQFF.

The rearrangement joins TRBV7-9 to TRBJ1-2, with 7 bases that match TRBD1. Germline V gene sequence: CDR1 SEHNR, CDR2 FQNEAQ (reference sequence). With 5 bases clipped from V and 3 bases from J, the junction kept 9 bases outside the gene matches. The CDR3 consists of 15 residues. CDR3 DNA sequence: TGTGCCAGCAGCAAAAGAGGGGGCGAGTACTATGGCTACACCTTC. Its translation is CASSKRGGEYYGYTF.

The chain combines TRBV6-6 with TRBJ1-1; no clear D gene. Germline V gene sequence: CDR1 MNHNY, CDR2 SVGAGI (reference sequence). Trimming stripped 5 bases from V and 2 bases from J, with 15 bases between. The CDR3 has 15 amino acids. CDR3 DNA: TGTGCCAGCAGTATCCGGCACCGAGAAAACACTGAAGCTTTCTTT. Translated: CASSIRHRENTEAFF.

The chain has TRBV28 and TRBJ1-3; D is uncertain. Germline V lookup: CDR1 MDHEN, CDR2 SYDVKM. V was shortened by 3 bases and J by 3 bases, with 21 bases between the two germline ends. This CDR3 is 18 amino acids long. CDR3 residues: CASSFMAGRMGSGNTIYF. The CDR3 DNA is TGTGCCAGCAGTTTTATGGCCGGACGTATGGGGAGTGGAAACACCATATATTTT.

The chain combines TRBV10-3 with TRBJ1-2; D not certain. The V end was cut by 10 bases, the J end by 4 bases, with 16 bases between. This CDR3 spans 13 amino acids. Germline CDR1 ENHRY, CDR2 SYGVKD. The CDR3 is CATSGIGTYGYTF. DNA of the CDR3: TGTGCCACCTCAGGCATTGGCACCTATGGCTACACCTTC.